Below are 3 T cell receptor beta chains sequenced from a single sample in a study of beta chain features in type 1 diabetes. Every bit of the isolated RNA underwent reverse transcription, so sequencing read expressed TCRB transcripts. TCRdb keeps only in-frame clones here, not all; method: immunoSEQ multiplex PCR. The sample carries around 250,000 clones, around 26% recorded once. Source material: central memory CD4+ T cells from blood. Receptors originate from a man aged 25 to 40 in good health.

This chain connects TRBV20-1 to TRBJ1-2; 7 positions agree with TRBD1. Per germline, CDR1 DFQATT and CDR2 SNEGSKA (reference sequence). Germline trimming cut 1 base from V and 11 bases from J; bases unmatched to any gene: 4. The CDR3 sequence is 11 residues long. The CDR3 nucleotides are TGCAGTGCTAGAGTGACAGGGCGGTACACCTTC. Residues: CSARVTGRYTF.

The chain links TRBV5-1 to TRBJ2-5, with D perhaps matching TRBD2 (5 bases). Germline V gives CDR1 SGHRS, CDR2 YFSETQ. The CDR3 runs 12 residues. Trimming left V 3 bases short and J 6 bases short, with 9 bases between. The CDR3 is CASSSDGKTQYF. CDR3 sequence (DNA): TGCGCCAGCAGCTCGGACGGGAAGACCCAGTACTTC.

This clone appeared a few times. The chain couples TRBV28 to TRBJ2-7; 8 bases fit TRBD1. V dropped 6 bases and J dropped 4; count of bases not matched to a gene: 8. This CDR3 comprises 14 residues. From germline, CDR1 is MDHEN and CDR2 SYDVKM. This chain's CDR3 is CASSSTGATYEQYF. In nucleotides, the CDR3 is TGTGCCAGCAGCTCGACAGGGGCAACTTACGAGCAGTACTTC.